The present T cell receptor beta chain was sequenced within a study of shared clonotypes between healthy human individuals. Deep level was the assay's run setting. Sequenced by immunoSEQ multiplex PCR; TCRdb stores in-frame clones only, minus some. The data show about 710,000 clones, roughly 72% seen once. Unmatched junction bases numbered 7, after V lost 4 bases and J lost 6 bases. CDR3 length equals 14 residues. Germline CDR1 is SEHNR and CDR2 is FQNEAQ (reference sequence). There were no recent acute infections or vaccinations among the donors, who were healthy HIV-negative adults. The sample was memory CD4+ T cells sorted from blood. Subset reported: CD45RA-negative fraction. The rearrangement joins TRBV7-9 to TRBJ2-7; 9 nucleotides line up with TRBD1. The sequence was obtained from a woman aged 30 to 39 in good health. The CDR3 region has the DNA TGTGCCAGCAGCTCGGACAGGGGATTTGTCGAGCAGTACTTC. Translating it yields CASSSDRGFVEQYF.